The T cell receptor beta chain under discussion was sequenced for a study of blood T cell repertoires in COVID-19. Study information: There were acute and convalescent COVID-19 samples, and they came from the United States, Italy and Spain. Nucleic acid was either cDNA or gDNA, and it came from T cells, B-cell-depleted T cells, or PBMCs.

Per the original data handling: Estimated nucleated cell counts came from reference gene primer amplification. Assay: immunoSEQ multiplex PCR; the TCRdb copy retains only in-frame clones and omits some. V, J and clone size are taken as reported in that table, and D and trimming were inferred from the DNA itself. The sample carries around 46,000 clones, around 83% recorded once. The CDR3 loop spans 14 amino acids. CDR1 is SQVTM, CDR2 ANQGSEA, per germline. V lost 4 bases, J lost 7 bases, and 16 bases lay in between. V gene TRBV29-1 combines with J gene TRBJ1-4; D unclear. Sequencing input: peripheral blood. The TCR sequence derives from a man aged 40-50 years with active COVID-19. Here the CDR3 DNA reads TGCAGCGTTGCCCCCGGGGTTAATCGTGAAAAACTGTTTTTT. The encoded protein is CSVAPGVNREKLFF.